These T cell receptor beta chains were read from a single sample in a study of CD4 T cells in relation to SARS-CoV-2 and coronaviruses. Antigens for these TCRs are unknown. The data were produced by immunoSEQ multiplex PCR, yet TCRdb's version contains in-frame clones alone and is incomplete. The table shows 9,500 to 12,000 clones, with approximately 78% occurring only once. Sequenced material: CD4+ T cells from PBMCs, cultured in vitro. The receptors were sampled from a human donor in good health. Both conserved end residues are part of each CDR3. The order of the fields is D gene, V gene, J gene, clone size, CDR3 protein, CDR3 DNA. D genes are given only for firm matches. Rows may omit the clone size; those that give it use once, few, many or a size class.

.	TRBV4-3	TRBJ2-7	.	CASSQEVGVPSYEQYF	TGCGCCAGCAGCCAAGAAGTAGGGGTCCCGTCCTACGAGCAGTACTTC
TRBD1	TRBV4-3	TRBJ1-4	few	CASSQGDRLPNEKLFF	TGCGCCAGCAGCCAAGGGGACAGGTTACCTAATGAAAAACTGTTTTTT
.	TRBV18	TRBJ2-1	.	CASSPGSDSHNEQFF	TGTGCCAGCTCACCGGGTTCGGACAGCCACAATGAGCAGTTCTTC
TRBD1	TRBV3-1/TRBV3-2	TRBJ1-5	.	CASSKGAAGNQPQHF	TGTGCCAGCAGCAAGGGGGCAGCGGGCAATCAGCCCCAGCATTTT
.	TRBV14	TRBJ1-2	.	CASSQVGPYGYTF	TGTGCCAGCAGCCAAGTTGGCCCCTATGGCTACACCTTC
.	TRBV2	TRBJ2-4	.	CASSEHTKNIQYF	TGTGCCAGCAGTGAACATACCAAAAACATTCAGTACTTC
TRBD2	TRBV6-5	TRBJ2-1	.	CASSRSLAGGFEQFF	TGTGCCAGCAGTCGCTCCCTAGCGGGAGGGTTTGAGCAGTTCTTC
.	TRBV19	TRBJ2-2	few	CASLRAANTGELFF	TGTGCCAGTCTCCGGGCAGCGAACACCGGGGAGCTGTTTTTT
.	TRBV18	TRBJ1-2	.	CASSRLDSINYGYTF	TGTGCCAGCTCACGACTTGACAGCATTAACTATGGCTACACCTTC
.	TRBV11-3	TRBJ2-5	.	CASSLGRGTQYF	TGTGCCAGCAGCTTAGGTCGCGGCACCCAGTACTTC
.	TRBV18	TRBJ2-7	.	CASSRQGGGYEQYF	TGTGCCAGCTCACGACAGGGAGGGGGATACGAGCAGTACTTC
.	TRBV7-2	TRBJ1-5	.	CASSFPNQPQHF	TGTGCCAGCAGCTTCCCCAATCAGCCCCAGCATTTT
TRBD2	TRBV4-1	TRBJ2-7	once	CASSWASGRGGEQYF	TGCGCCAGCAGCTGGGCTAGCGGGAGAGGGGGCGAGCAGTACTTC
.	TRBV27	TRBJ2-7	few	CASRIMFLPTYEQYF	TGTGCCAGCAGAATCATGTTTCTTCCTACCTACGAGCAGTACTTC